Listed here is a single TCR beta chain. Measured with immunoSEQ multiplex PCR; TCRdb has only the in-frame clones, and not every one. Of around 250,000 clones in the sample, around 90% were seen once. CDR1 and CDR2 (germline): SQVTM, ANQGSEA. Trimming removed 7 bases at V and 3 bases at J, with 15 bases between. The CDR3 has 14 amino acids. This sample was taken from a study of blood T cell repertoires in COVID-19. Participants were placed into cohorts based on the clinical history they reported. Input material: PBMCs or T cells enriched from blood (not recorded which). The clonotype comes from a man aged 45-65 years who had been exposed to COVID-19. V usage is TRBV29-1 and J usage is TRBJ1-4; weak D call: TRBD1 (6 bases). The CDR3 sequence is CSAGRGRANEKLFF. The CDR3 DNA reads as TGCAGCGCTGGCAGGGGTAGGGCTAATGAAAAACTGTTTTTT. Full variable domain (rest looked up from reference TRBV29-1 and TRBJ1-4): SAVISQKPSRDICQRGTSLTIQCQVDSQVTMMFWYRQQPGQSLTLIATANQGSEATYESGFVIDKFPISRPNLTFSTLTVSNMSPEDSSIYLCSAGRGRANEKLFFGSGTQLSVL.